What follows are 15 T cell receptor beta chains derived from one specimen sequenced in a study of T-cell memory formation after mild COVID-19. TCRdb recomputed calls from the 5' RACE reads with MiXCR, one row per CDR3 protein. The table records about 560,000 distinct CDR3 sequences, roughly 17% of them present only once. The sequencing sample was made of PBMCs or a T cell subset sorted from them (not recorded which). Receptor source: an adult woman who had mild COVID-19 (a few samples of this study predate the infection). Cell type and time point are not known.

The chain is built from TRBV20-1 and TRBJ2-1; D is undetermined. With 5 bases removed from V and 0 bases from J, the gap between germline ends came to 11 bases. There are 14 residues in the CDR3. Germline V CDR1 and CDR2: DFQATT, SNEGSKA (reference sequence). CDR3 region: CSALLPFSYNEQFF. CDR3 coding DNA: TGCAGTGCTCTTCTCCCTTTCTCCTACAATGAGCAGTTCTTC.

This clonotype has just a few counts. V gene TRBV14 combines with J gene TRBJ1-3, with D perhaps matching TRBD1 (6 bases). Germline loops: CDR1 SGHDN, CDR2 FVKESK. The CDR3 runs 14 residues. The germline V and J ends were trimmed by 3 bases and 3 bases, with 9 bases remaining between them. The CDR3 here is CASSQGAIGNTIYF. The CDR3 nucleotides are TGTGCCAGCAGCCAGGGGGCAATTGGAAACACCATATATTTT.

This clonotype was recorded many times. The rearrangement joins TRBV5-1 to TRBJ2-7, with D perhaps matching TRBD1 or TRBD2 (5 bases each). The CDR3 sequence is 15 residues long. Germline V gene lookup returns CDR1 SGHRS and CDR2 YFSETQ. The ends were cut back, 2 bases at V and 3 bases at J, with 15 bases in the middle. The CDR3 loop reads CASSLRDGRLYEQYF. CDR3 in DNA: TGCGCCAGCAGCTTACGGGACGGCCGACTCTACGAGCAGTACTTC.

This clonotype has just a few counts. The chain carries TRBV6-5 and TRBJ1-6, with 9 positions matching TRBD1. The V gene's germline CDR1 is MNHEY and CDR2 SVGAGI. The CDR3 is 15 amino acids. V dropped 5 bases and J dropped 7; count of bases not matched to a gene: 6. CDR3 coding DNA: TGTGCCAGCAGTCGAGGGACAGGGCAAAATTCACCCCTCCACTTT. This codes for CASSRGTGQNSPLHF.

This chain connects TRBV12-3 or TRBV12-4 to TRBJ1-2; D perhaps matches TRBD1 (6 bases). There are 14 residues in the CDR3. Trimming took 1 base from V and 4 from J, leaving 10 bases between them. CDR3 sequence (DNA): TGTGCCAGCAGTTTAGGGTTACAGGGCTATGGCTACACCTTC. Translated: CASSLGLQGYGYTF.

There are many counts of this clonotype. This chain uses TRBV7-6 with TRBJ2-1; D unresolved. Looked up from germline, CDR1 is SGHVS and CDR2 is FNYEAQ. V was trimmed by 5 bases and J by 12 bases, leaving 14 bases between them. There are 12 residues in the CDR3. CDR3 sequence: CASSTTTLRQFF. CDR3 in DNA: TGTGCCAGCAGCACTACGACACTGAGGCAGTTCTTC.

This clonotype was seen ten or more times. This chain joins TRBV6-5 and TRBJ2-5; no definite D call. CDR3 length: 11 residues. Germline values: CDR1 MNHEY, CDR2 SVGAGI. Trimming removed 6 bases at V and 4 bases at J, with 6 bases between. In DNA, the CDR3 is TGTGCCAGCAGGAACGGAGAGACCCAGTACTTC. Residues: CASRNGETQYF.

This clonotype was seen only a few times. The chain employs TRBV7-9 and TRBJ1-1; D is unclear. The CDR3 is 15 amino acids. The germline V gene encodes CDR1 SEHNR and CDR2 FQNEAQ (reference sequence). V lost 4 bases to trimming and J lost 0 bases, with 12 bases between them. The CDR3: CASSSALSLNTEAFF. CDR3 bases: TGTGCCAGCAGCTCTGCCCTAAGTTTGAACACTGAAGCTTTCTTT. Full variable domain (outside the CDR3, taken from reference TRBV7-9 and TRBJ1-1): DTGVSQNPRHKITKRGQNVTFRCDPISEHNRLYWYRQTLGQGPEFLTYFQNEAQLEKSRLLSDRFSAERPKGSFSTLEIQRTEQGDSAMYLCASSSALSLNTEAFFGQGTRLTVV.

This clonotype was counted only a few times. V and J are TRBV11-3 and TRBJ2-7; TRBD1 matches at 10 bases. The J segment lost 3 bases and the V segment lost 5 bases, leaving 13 bases of the junction unmatched. The CDR3 extends over 17 amino acids. The V gene's germline CDR1 is SGHNT and CDR2 YENEEA. CDR3 region: CASSSAPGTGDSYEQYF. Written as DNA, the CDR3 is TGTGCCAGCAGCAGCGCCCCCGGGACAGGGGACAGCTACGAGCAGTACTTC.

V usage is TRBV24-1 and J usage is TRBJ2-1; D assignment may be TRBD1 or TRBD2 (7 bases each). CDR1 is KGHDR and CDR2 is SFDVKD in the germline V gene. V was cut by 2 bases and J by 2 bases, with 15 bases left in between. The CDR3 spans 17 residues. CDR3 DNA sequence: TGTGCCACCAGTGATTCCATCCCAGGGGGGGCCTACAATGAGCAGTTCTTC. Translating it yields CATSDSIPGGAYNEQFF.

Regarding this clonotype: Lacking the conserved final phenylalanine or tryptophan, this CDR3 likely reflects a read error. V gene TRBV28 combines with J gene TRBJ2-7; TRBD1 matches 10 bases. The CDR3 length is 16 residues. V trimming: 2 bases; J trimming: 5 bases; junction bases outside the gene matches: 9. Germline lookup yields CDR1 MDHEN and CDR2 SYDVKM. CDR3 in DNA: TGTGCCAGCAGTTTAGGGACAGGGGAATTGTACCACGAGCAGTACCTC. Its protein is CASSLGTGELYHEQYL.

Only a few counts were recorded for this clonotype. The chain joins TRBV5-1 to TRBJ2-7, with D unresolved. The germline V and J ends were trimmed by 7 bases and 6 bases, with 20 bases remaining between them. The CDR3 is 14 amino acids. Germline assignment: CDR1 SGHRS and CDR2 YFSETQ. In DNA form, the CDR3 reads TGCGCCAGCTTACCCGACATTTCCACCTCCGAGCAGTACTTC. It yields the protein CASLPDISTSEQYF.

This clonotype was seen a handful of times. J is TRBJ2-5 and V is TRBV7-9, with D possibly called TRBD1 or TRBD2 (5 bases each). CDR3 length: 15 residues. Per germline, CDR1 SEHNR and CDR2 FQNEAQ (reference sequence). V dropped 5 bases and J dropped 2 bases, with 15 bases sitting between them. CDR3 coding DNA: TGTGCCAGCAGCCCCGGGTTGGGGGTTCAAGAGACCCAGTACTTC. Its protein is CASSPGLGVQETQYF.

The rearrangement links TRBV27 to TRBJ2-2, with TRBD1 matching over 12 bases. This CDR3 is built from 16 residues. Germline V gives CDR1 MNHEY, CDR2 SMNVEV (reference sequence). V shed 5 bases and J 8 bases; nucleotides not matched to a gene: 9. The CDR3 region is CASSLPGQGAFGELFF. In DNA, the CDR3 is TGTGCCAGCAGTCTTCCGGGACAGGGGGCTTTTGGGGAGCTGTTTTTT.

In this sample, this clonotype turned up a few times. The rearrangement links TRBV5-1 to TRBJ1-2, with D possibly matching TRBD1 (5 bases). The CDR3 extends over 13 amino acids. V dropped 0 bases and J dropped 7 bases, with 10 bases sitting between them. Germline V gene lookup returns CDR1 SGHRS and CDR2 YFSETQ. The chain's CDR3 is CASSLVGVSGYTF. The CDR3 DNA reads TGCGCCAGCAGCTTGGTGGGGGTGAGTGGCTACACCTTC.